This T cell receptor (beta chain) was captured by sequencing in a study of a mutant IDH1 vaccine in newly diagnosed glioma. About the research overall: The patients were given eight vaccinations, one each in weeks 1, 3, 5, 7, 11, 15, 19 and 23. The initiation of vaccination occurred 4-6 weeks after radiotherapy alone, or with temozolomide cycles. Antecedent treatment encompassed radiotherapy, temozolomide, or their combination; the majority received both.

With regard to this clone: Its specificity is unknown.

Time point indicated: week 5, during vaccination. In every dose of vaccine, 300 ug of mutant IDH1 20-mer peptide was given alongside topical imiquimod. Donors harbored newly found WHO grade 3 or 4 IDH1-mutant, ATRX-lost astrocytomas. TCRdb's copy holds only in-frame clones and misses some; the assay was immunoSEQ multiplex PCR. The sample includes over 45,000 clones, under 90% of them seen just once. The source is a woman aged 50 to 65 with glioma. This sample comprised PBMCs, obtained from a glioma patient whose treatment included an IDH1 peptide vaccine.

The CDR3: CASIAGGPASTDTQYF. For the CDR3, the DNA is TGTGCCAGCATAGCGGGGGGGCCTGCGAGCACAGATACGCAGTATTTT. The chain has TRBV19 and TRBJ2-3; 11 bases match TRBD2. CDR1 is LNHDA, CDR2 SQIVND, per germline (reference sequence). The ends lost 9 bases at V and 0 bases at J; junction bases unmatched: 8. This CDR3 region has 16 residues.